The 27 T cell receptor beta chains below all came from one sample that was sequenced in a study of early T cells in non-severe SARS-CoV-2 infection. Via MiXCR, TCRdb re-called the 5' RACE reads, giving one row per CDR3 protein. The data hold about 68,000 distinct CDR3 sequences, with approximately 11% observed a single time. Sequenced: whole blood. Receptors were obtained from an adult who was a healthcare worker with PCR-confirmed SARS-CoV-2 infection or an uninfected control (not recorded which).

This clonotype has a count of ten or more. The genes are TRBV12-3 or TRBV12-4 and TRBJ2-6; 7 bases are a match to TRBD1. V gave up 2 bases and J gave up 1 base; unmatched junction bases: 5. The CDR3 length is 17 residues. The CDR3 region is CASSLHRGSSGANVLTF. CDR3 in DNA: TGTGCCAGCAGTTTACACAGGGGATCTTCTGGGGCCAACGTCCTGACTTTC.

The chain couples TRBV24-1 to TRBJ2-3; D is ambiguous. Trimming stripped 7 bases from V and 6 bases from J, with 7 bases between. In germline, CDR1 is KGHDR, CDR2 SFDVKD. This CDR3 comprises 11 residues. The CDR3 is CATRGSDTQYF. The CDR3 nucleotides are TGTGCCACCAGGGGATCTGATACGCAGTATTTT.

This clonotype was seen a handful of times. This rearrangement joins TRBV6-6 to TRBJ2-3; D remains ambiguous. Germline CDR1 reads MNHNY; CDR2 reads SVGAGI (reference sequence). CDR3 length: 12 amino acids. V lost 7 bases and J 3 bases, leaving 8 bases between the germline ends. DNA for the CDR3: TGTGCCAGCACCGGCGAGACAGATACGCAGTATTTT. Translating it yields CASTGETDTQYF.

Only a few counts were recorded for this clonotype. V and J are TRBV6-2 or TRBV6-3 and TRBJ2-1, with 8 bases matching TRBD1. This CDR3 contains 13 residues. Germline V lookup: CDR1 MNHEY, CDR2 SVGEGT. Trimming cost V 6 bases and J 10 bases; bases outside gene matches: 8. In DNA, the CDR3 is TGTGCCAGCAGAAGCCAGGGGGCAGGAGAGCAGTTCTTC. Translated: CASRSQGAGEQFF.

This clonotype was counted only a few times. The V call is TRBV6-6, the J call TRBJ2-7; TRBD1 aligns across 9 bases. The CDR3 spans 15 residues. Per the germline V gene, CDR1 is MNHNY and CDR2 is SVGAGI (reference sequence). The V gene end was trimmed by 4 bases and the J gene end by 2 bases; junction bases not matched to a gene: 6. DNA for the CDR3: TGTGCCAGCAGTTCACGGACAGGGGAGACCTACGAGCAGTACTTC. Residues: CASSSRTGETYEQYF.

The rearrangement uses TRBV10-3 and TRBJ2-7; weak D call: TRBD2 (5 bases). CDR3 length equals 12 residues. V lost 10 bases, J lost 2 bases, and 12 bases lay in between. Germline CDR1 and CDR2: ENHRY and SYGVKD. CDR3 residues: CARAAVTYEQYF. The CDR3 nucleotides read TGTGCCAGGGCAGCGGTAACCTACGAGCAGTACTTC.

The sample holds a few counts of this clonotype. The chain carries TRBV5-1 and TRBJ1-5, with D uncertain. Per the germline V gene, CDR1 is SGHRS and CDR2 is YFSETQ. This CDR3 has 13 residues. V lost 5 bases and J 1 base, leaving 7 bases between the germline ends. CDR3 nucleotides: TGCGCCAGCAGAGCCGGGAGCAATCAGCCCCAGCATTTT. Amino acids: CASRAGSNQPQHF.

The chain uses TRBV4-1 and TRBJ1-2; D may be TRBD1 (6 bases). The CDR3 totals 15 residues. V gave up 1 base and J gave up 8 bases, with 17 bases separating them. CDR1 is MGHRA, CDR2 YSYEKL, per germline. The CDR3 DNA reads as TGCGCCAGCAGCCAAGGTGGGGGCGCGAATGCAGGCTACACCTTC. Its translation: CASSQGGGANAGYTF.

This clonotype was detected ten times or more. For the CDR3, the DNA is TGTGCCAGCAGTTACTCCAGACAATCCTATAATTCACCCCTCCACTTT. The encoded protein is CASSYSRQSYNSPLHF. V is TRBV6-5 and J is TRBJ1-6; D is unresolved. Trimming stripped 0 bases from V and 1 base from J, with 7 bases between. This CDR3 has 16 amino acids. The germline V gene encodes CDR1 MNHEY and CDR2 SVGAGI.

This sequence joins TRBV6-5 and TRBJ2-1, with 10 bases fitting TRBD2. The CDR3 runs 13 residues. Germline V gives CDR1 MNHEY, CDR2 SVGAGI. Unmatched junction bases numbered 4, after V lost 7 bases and J lost 7 bases. The CDR3 DNA sequence: TGTGCCAGCACTAGCGGGAGTGTAAATGAGCAGTTCTTC. It yields the protein CASTSGSVNEQFF.

Only a few counts were recorded for this clonotype. J is TRBJ1-5 and V is TRBV25-1; TRBD1 matches at 9 bases. The junction had 5 bases not matched to a gene; V was cut back by 3 bases and J by 8 bases. Germline CDR1 reads MGHDK; CDR2 reads SYGVNS. The CDR3 runs 14 residues. This chain's CDR3 is CASSETGGEKPQHF. CDR3 nucleotide sequence: TGTGCCAGCAGTGAGACAGGGGGAGAGAAGCCCCAGCATTTT.

This chain uses TRBV6-2 or TRBV6-3 with TRBJ2-1; either TRBD1 or TRBD2 may fit D (5 bases each). CDR3 size: 12 residues. The ends were cut back, 2 bases at V and 10 bases at J, with 9 bases in the middle. Germline lookup yields CDR1 MNHEY and CDR2 SVGEGT. In nucleotides, the CDR3 is TGTGCCAGCAGTTACGCCTGGGGGGAGCAGTTCTTC. Translated, it gives CASSYAWGEQFF.

The gene calls are TRBV11-2 and TRBJ2-7, with D hard to call. CDR1 and CDR2 from the germline V gene are SGHAT and FQNNGV. V was trimmed by 4 bases and J by 0 bases, leaving 13 bases between them. This CDR3 has 15 residues. The CDR3 spells CASSSIRGSSYEQYF. The CDR3 DNA is TGTGCCAGCAGCTCTATAAGAGGAAGCTCCTACGAGCAGTACTTC.

This clonotype was counted many times. V usage is TRBV5-6 and J usage is TRBJ2-2; 7 nucleotides match TRBD2. In germline, CDR1 is SGHDT, CDR2 YYEEEE. V was clipped by 1 base and J by 5 bases; unmatched bases: 8. This CDR3 comprises 16 residues. In nucleotides, the CDR3 is TGTGCCAGCAGCTTGTCTCGGGAGGCCTGGACCGGGGAGCTGTTTTTT. Protein: CASSLSREAWTGELFF.

The sample holds a few counts of this clonotype. The rearrangement links TRBV5-1 to TRBJ2-3; D remains unclear. Between the trimmed V and J ends, which lost 0 bases and 5 bases, there was a span of 7 bases. Germline V CDR1 and CDR2: SGHRS, YFSETQ. The CDR3 runs 13 residues. The CDR3 is CASSLGYEDTQYF. DNA of the CDR3: TGCGCCAGCAGCTTGGGATATGAAGATACGCAGTATTTT.

A few counts support this clonotype. The chain uses TRBV28 and TRBJ1-2, with D maybe TRBD1 (5 bases). The CDR3 runs 14 residues. The V end lost 2 bases, the J end lost 8 bases, and 15 bases lay between the germline ends. CDR1 and CDR2 (germline): MDHEN, SYDVKM. The CDR3 region is CASSLGDRLQGYTF. The CDR3, as DNA: TGTGCCAGCAGTTTAGGGGACCGCCTTCAGGGCTACACCTTC.

The chain links TRBV5-1 to TRBJ1-1; D is unclear. The CDR3 length is 15 residues. Germline assignment: CDR1 SGHRS and CDR2 YFSETQ. V lost 0 bases, J lost 3 bases, and 12 bases lay in between. CDR3 amino acids: CASSLGPGGDTEAFF. The DNA for the CDR3 is TGCGCCAGCAGCTTGGGCCCAGGAGGCGACACTGAAGCTTTCTTT.

This clonotype has a handful of counts. The chain recombines TRBV6-2 or TRBV6-3 with TRBJ1-5; D is unresolved. Germline-derived CDR1 and CDR2 are MNHEY and SVGEGT. CDR3 length: 14 amino acids. The V gene lost 7 bases and the J gene lost 2 bases, with 12 bases spanning the gap. The CDR3 sequence: CASTDPGGNQPQHF. The CDR3 DNA sequence: TGTGCCAGCACAGACCCAGGTGGCAATCAGCCCCAGCATTTT.

In its sample, this clonotype was seen many times. V is TRBV6-2 or TRBV6-3 and J is TRBJ2-1; 10 bases agree with TRBD2. The CDR3 extends over 17 amino acids. Trimming took 2 bases from V and 7 from J; bases not matched to a gene: 11. The germline V gene encodes CDR1 MNHEY and CDR2 SVGEGT. CDR3 bases: TGTGCCAGCAGTTACAATATTGCTAGCGGGAGATTTAATGAGCAGTTCTTC. It yields the protein CASSYNIASGRFNEQFF.

This clonotype was observed a handful of times. A much larger clone sits a single nucleotide away, making a read error possible. The V gene is TRBV14, the J gene TRBJ1-2, with D maybe TRBD1 (5 bases). V was shortened by 5 bases and J by 2 bases, with 6 bases between the two germline ends. CDR3 length: 12 residues. Germline CDR1 SGHDN, CDR2 FVKESK. CDR3 amino acids: CASSEGNYGYTF. The CDR3 DNA reads as TGTGCCAGCAGCGAGGGGAACTATGGCTACACCTTC.

The chain is built from TRBV28 and TRBJ1-4; TRBD1 might be the D (5 bases). The CDR3 has 12 amino acids. V was clipped by 5 bases and J by 8 bases, with 9 bases between them. The germline gives CDR1 MDHEN, CDR2 SYDVKM. The CDR3 DNA is TGTGCCAGCAGTCAGGGCGGGGAAAAACTGTTTTTT. Amino acid sequence: CASSQGGEKLFF.

The V gene is TRBV11-2, the J gene TRBJ2-7; 9 nucleotides line up with TRBD1. CDR1 SGHAT and CDR2 FQNNGV come from the germline V gene. The CDR3 runs 16 residues. Trimming took 5 bases from V and 6 from J; bases not matched to a gene: 14. In DNA form, the CDR3 reads TGTGCCAGCAGCGGGTTCGCACAGGGGGCGGCCTTCGAGCAGTACTTC. Its protein is CASSGFAQGAAFEQYF.

This clonotype appeared a few times. The chain has TRBV7-9 and TRBJ1-1; no clear D. Deletions cut 5 bases from V and 3 bases from J, with 13 bases between. This CDR3 comprises 14 residues. CDR1 and CDR2 from the germline V gene are SEHNR and FQNEAQ (reference sequence). The CDR3 DNA follows: TGTGCCAGCAGCGTGGGTACAGTGGACACTGAAGCTTTCTTT. Protein product: CASSVGTVDTEAFF.

This rearrangement joins TRBV4-1 to TRBJ2-3, with 11 nucleotides matching TRBD2. The CDR3 extends over 16 amino acids. Germline CDR1 reads MGHRA; CDR2 reads YSYEKL. After removal of 5 bases from V and 4 bases from J, the junction contained 8 bases not matched to a gene. The CDR3 DNA is TGCGCCAGCAGCGATAGCGGGAGGGGTCGGGCAGATACGCAGTATTTT. Protein sequence: CASSDSGRGRADTQYF.

This clonotype was seen more than once but under ten times. CDR3 in DNA: TGTGCCAGCAACCGGAACACCGGGGAGCTGTTTTTT. Amino acid sequence: CASNRNTGELFF. The chain recombines TRBV6-2 or TRBV6-3 with TRBJ2-2, with unresolved D. The V end was cut by 7 bases, the J end by 1 base, with 4 bases between. The germline V gene has CDR1 MNHEY and CDR2 SVGEGT. This CDR3 spans 12 amino acids.

In this sample, this clonotype turned up a few times. The CDR3 DNA is TGTGCCAGCAGCTTAGGGACAGGGGGGGCCCTCTACGAGCAGTACTTC. Its translation: CASSLGTGGALYEQYF. The rearrangement links TRBV11-2 to TRBJ2-7; 10 positions agree with TRBD1. Per germline, CDR1 SGHAT and CDR2 FQNNGV. This CDR3 has 16 residues. The V segment lost 1 base and the J segment 3 bases; nucleotides outside the gene matches: 6.

The gene calls are TRBV4-3 and TRBJ2-1; possibly TRBD2 for D (6 bases). The V gene lost 4 bases and the J gene lost 4 bases, with 11 bases spanning the gap. The CDR3 is 14 amino acids. Germline CDR1 LGHNA, CDR2 YSLEER. The CDR3 DNA reads as TGCGCCAGCAGCCCCGGGGACTTTTACAATGAGCAGTTCTTC. It codes for CASSPGDFYNEQFF.